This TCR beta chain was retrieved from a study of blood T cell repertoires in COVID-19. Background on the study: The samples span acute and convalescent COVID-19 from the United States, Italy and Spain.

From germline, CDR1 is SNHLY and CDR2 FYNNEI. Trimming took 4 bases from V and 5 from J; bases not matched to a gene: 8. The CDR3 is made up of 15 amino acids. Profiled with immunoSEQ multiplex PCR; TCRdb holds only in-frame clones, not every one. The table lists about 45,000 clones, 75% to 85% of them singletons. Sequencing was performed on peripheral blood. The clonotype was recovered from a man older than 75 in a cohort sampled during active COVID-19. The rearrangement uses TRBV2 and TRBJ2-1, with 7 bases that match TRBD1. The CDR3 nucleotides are TGTGCCAGCAGTGGCCGGGACAGTTTTAACAATGAGCAGTTCTTC. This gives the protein CASSGRDSFNNEQFF.